The T cell receptor beta chain described here comes from a study of T cells after yellow fever vaccination. Universal primer sites and UMIs were introduced during 5'RACE template-switching synthesis of TCR cDNA. TCRdb redid the calling of the 5' RACE reads with MiXCR, one entry per CDR3 protein. Of about 300,000 distinct CDR3 sequences in the sample, 8.5% to 10% were seen once. Germline V gene data show CDR1 as SGHAT and CDR2 as FQNNGV. The CDR3 covers 14 residues. V lost 4 bases and J lost 6, with 14 bases in between. The chain has TRBV11-2 and TRBJ2-3; D remains unclear. The starting material was CD4+ T cells sorted from PBMCs, obtained 5 days after the yellow fever booster vaccination. The origin of this receptor is a man between 18 and 35 years old who received the YFV17D yellow fever vaccine. CDR3 DNA sequence: TGTGCCAGCAGCTACCTCCCCAGCAGGGATACGCAGTATTTT. Protein product: CASSYLPSRDTQYF.